The rows below give T cell receptor beta chains drawn from one sample of a study of graft-versus-host responses after intestinal transplantation. Assay: immunoSEQ multiplex PCR; the TCRdb copy retains only in-frame clones and omits some. The sample consists of 130,000 or so clones, more than 90% of them appearing once. Their antigens are not known. Sequenced here: unstimulated CD4+ T cells sorted from spleen or lymph node cells, sampled before intestinal transplant. Receptors originate from a human donor who received an intestinal transplant. Each CDR3 is given with its conserved first and last residue. The D gene is left open where the match is weak. Expanded clones get a size class; other rows say once, few or many, or leave the size out.

abundance: -
j_gene: TRBJ2-7
v_gene: TRBV10-3
d_gene: -
CDR3aa: CAISVGSVYEQYF
CDR3nt: TGTGCCATCAGTGTTGGAAGCGTCTACGAGCAGTACTTC

abundance: -
j_gene: TRBJ1-2
v_gene: TRBV7-9
d_gene: TRBD1
CDR3aa: CASSWEGAHGYTF
CDR3nt: TGTGCCAGCAGTTGGGAGGGGGCGCATGGCTACACCTTC

abundance: -
j_gene: TRBJ2-3
v_gene: TRBV7-9
d_gene: -
CDR3aa: CASSLAGGLGTDTQYF
CDR3nt: TGTGCCAGCAGCTTAGCAGGGGGACTGGGCACAGATACGCAGTATTTT

abundance: -
j_gene: TRBJ1-3
v_gene: TRBV14
d_gene: -
CDR3aa: CASSQRLSGNTIYF
CDR3nt: TGTGCCAGCAGCCAACGGCTCTCTGGAAACACCATATATTTT

abundance: -
j_gene: TRBJ1-5
v_gene: TRBV5-5
d_gene: -
CDR3aa: CASSLVDQPQHF
CDR3nt: TGTGCCAGCAGCTTGGTTGATCAGCCCCAGCATTTT

abundance: -
j_gene: TRBJ2-5
v_gene: TRBV25-1
d_gene: -
CDR3aa: CASSRGSETQYF
CDR3nt: TGTGCCAGCAGCAGGGGCTCGGAAACCCAGTACTTC

abundance: -
j_gene: TRBJ1-2
v_gene: TRBV11-2
d_gene: TRBD1
CDR3aa: CASSFGQGYGYTF
CDR3nt: TGTGCCAGCAGCTTCGGACAGGGTTATGGCTACACCTTC

abundance: -
j_gene: TRBJ2-5
v_gene: TRBV2
d_gene: -
CDR3aa: CASSVVYQETQYF
CDR3nt: TGTGCCAGCAGTGTCGTGTACCAAGAGACCCAGTACTTC

abundance: once
j_gene: TRBJ1-5
v_gene: TRBV4-2
d_gene: TRBD1
CDR3aa: CASSQDVSQGARQPQHF
CDR3nt: TGTGCCAGCAGCCAAGATGTGTCACAGGGGGCAAGACAGCCCCAGCATTTT

abundance: -
j_gene: TRBJ1-1
v_gene: TRBV7-9
d_gene: -
CDR3aa: CASSLGRFRVDTEAFF
CDR3nt: TGTGCCAGCAGCTTAGGTCGGTTCAGGGTCGACACTGAAGCTTTCTTT

abundance: -
j_gene: TRBJ2-1
v_gene: TRBV2
d_gene: -
CDR3aa: CASSLSAGNEQFF
CDR3nt: TGTGCCAGCAGTCTAAGTGCGGGCAATGAGCAGTTCTTC

abundance: -
j_gene: TRBJ2-3
v_gene: TRBV2
d_gene: -
CDR3aa: CASSDLDPTDTQYF
CDR3nt: TGTGCCAGCAGTGATTTGGACCCGACAGATACGCAGTATTTT

abundance: -
j_gene: TRBJ2-5
v_gene: TRBV2
d_gene: -
CDR3aa: CASRLTGETQYF
CDR3nt: TGTGCCAGCAGGCTTACAGGGGAGACCCAGTACTTC

abundance: -
j_gene: TRBJ2-3
v_gene: TRBV12-5
d_gene: TRBD2
CDR3aa: CASAPPGLAGGVTQYF
CDR3nt: TGTGCTAGTGCACCCCCGGGACTAGCGGGGGGTGTTACGCAGTATTTT